The next 18 T cell receptor beta chains were all read from a single sample in a study of T-cell memory formation after mild COVID-19. TCRdb re-called the 5' RACE reads through MiXCR, storing one row per CDR3 protein. The sample contains 270,000 or so distinct CDR3 sequences, more than 15% of which appear only once. Sequenced material: PBMCs or a T cell subset sorted from them (not recorded which). All receptors derive from a man aged 18 to 29 who had mild COVID-19 (a few samples of this study predate the infection). Cell type and time point are not known.

The rearrangement joins TRBV5-6 to TRBJ1-4, with 9 bases matching TRBD1. The CDR3 is 16 amino acids. The V gene end was trimmed by 4 bases and the J gene end by 2 bases; junction bases not matched to a gene: 6. Germline V gives CDR1 SGHDT, CDR2 YYEEEE. CDR3 nucleotide sequence: TGTGCCAGCAGCACACAGGGGGCCTGGACTAATGAAAAACTGTTTTTT. Translated, it gives CASSTQGAWTNEKLFF.

The V call is TRBV4-3, the J call TRBJ2-3; 7 bases agree with TRBD2. Germline assignment: CDR1 LGHNA and CDR2 YSLEER. V gave up 0 bases and J gave up 2 bases; unmatched junction bases: 2. This CDR3 region has 15 residues. The CDR3 region is CASSQDAGVTDTQYF. For the CDR3, the DNA is TGCGCCAGCAGCCAAGACGCGGGGGTCACAGATACGCAGTATTTT.

This chain joins TRBV2 and TRBJ2-1; 11 nucleotides line up with TRBD1. V shed 0 bases, J shed 8 bases, and the junction held 3 bases outside the gene matches. Germline V gene sequence: CDR1 SNHLY, CDR2 FYNNEI. The CDR3 runs 15 residues. The CDR3 region has the DNA TGTGCCAGCAGTGAAGCGAGGACAGGGGGCGATGAGCAGTTCTTC. Protein product: CASSEARTGGDEQFF.

This clonotype was seen more than once but under ten times. The V call is TRBV6-5, the J call TRBJ2-2; D unclear. The CDR3 spans 14 residues. Germline CDR1 reads MNHEY; CDR2 reads SVGAGI. Trimming took off 9 bases at V and 7 bases at J, with 18 bases between the two ends. CDR3 nucleotides: TGTGCCAGTGGGCTTGGGGTTAGGAACGGGGAGCTGTTTTTT. Translating it yields CASGLGVRNGELFF.

This clonotype was counted only a few times. The chain joins TRBV6-6 to TRBJ2-4, with TRBD2 matching 8 bases. The CDR3 loop spans 16 amino acids. Trimming took 6 bases from V and 8 from J; bases not matched to a gene: 15. Germline V CDR1 and CDR2: MNHNY, SVGAGI (reference sequence). CDR3 DNA sequence: TGTGCCAGCAGCACCGTTCTTAGCGGGGAGGGAGACATTCAGTACTTC. Translated, it gives CASSTVLSGEGDIQYF.

In this sample, this clonotype turned up a few times. The genes are TRBV11-2 and TRBJ1-4, with 11 positions matching TRBD1. CDR1 and CDR2 (germline): SGHAT, FQNNGV. The CDR3 covers 16 residues. Unmatched junction bases numbered 1, after V lost 4 bases and J lost 0 bases. The CDR3 spells CASSWGQGATNEKLFF. The CDR3 bases are TGTGCCAGCAGCTGGGGACAGGGGGCAACTAATGAAAAACTGTTTTTT.

The chain has TRBV5-1 and TRBJ2-2, with 8 positions matching TRBD1. V lost 3 bases and J lost 3; bases outside the gene matches: 7. Germline V gene lookup returns CDR1 SGHRS and CDR2 YFSETQ. The CDR3 spans 16 residues. The CDR3 nucleotides are TGCGCCAGCAGCTCTGGGGGGACAGGACACACCGGGGAGCTGTTTTTT. It translates to CASSSGGTGHTGELFF.

This clonotype has a handful of counts. The CDR3 DNA reads as TGCGCCAGCAGCTCGGGGGGGTACACAGATACGCAGTATTTT. Its protein product is CASSSGGYTDTQYF. The chain carries TRBV5-1 and TRBJ2-3; 8 positions agree with TRBD2. This CDR3 comprises 14 residues. V gave up 3 bases and J gave up 2 bases; unmatched junction bases: 2. Germline V gives CDR1 SGHRS, CDR2 YFSETQ. The variable domain in full, with the rest retrieved from reference TRBV5-1 and TRBJ2-3, is KAGVTQTPRYLIKTRGQQVTLSCSPISGHRSVSWYQQTPGQGLQFLFEYFSETQRNKGNFPGRFSGRQFSNSRSEMNVSTLELGDSALYLCASSSGGYTDTQYFGPGTRLTVL.

V is TRBV4-3 and J is TRBJ2-5; no clear D gene. This CDR3 region has 14 residues. Germline values: CDR1 LGHNA, CDR2 YSLEER. V lost 0 bases and J lost 3, with 8 bases in between. This CDR3 is CASSQEGVKETQYF. The CDR3 nucleotides are TGCGCCAGCAGCCAAGAGGGCGTGAAAGAGACCCAGTACTTC.

This clonotype occurred a few times. V gene TRBV6-2 or TRBV6-3 combines with J gene TRBJ2-7; D remains ambiguous. CDR3 length equals 13 residues. Germline values: CDR1 MNHEY, CDR2 SVGEGT. V lost 6 bases to trimming and J lost 5 bases, with 14 bases between them. The CDR3 coding sequence is TGTGCCAGCAGCCACTCACATAACAACGAGCAGTACTTC. Protein: CASSHSHNNEQYF.

This clonotype turned up a few times. The chain couples TRBV4-1 to TRBJ1-5; a possible D gene is TRBD1 (5 bases). From germline, CDR1 is MGHRA and CDR2 YSYEKL. V lost 4 bases and J lost 6, with 13 bases in between. This CDR3 contains 14 residues. This CDR3 is CASSLLPGSQPQHF. CDR3 coding DNA: TGCGCCAGCAGCCTATTACCAGGGTCTCAGCCCCAGCATTTT.

This clonotype was counted only a few times. The chain joins TRBV20-1 to TRBJ2-5; 10 nucleotides align to TRBD1. Germline V gene lookup returns CDR1 DFQATT and CDR2 SNEGSKA (reference sequence). This CDR3 has 14 amino acids. V was pared by 2 bases and J by 7 bases, with 7 bases of the junction left unmatched. The DNA for the CDR3 is TGCAGTGCTAGACGGACAGGGGGGACCGGGACCCAGTACTTC. Encoded protein: CSARRTGGTGTQYF.

This clonotype was found a few times. The chain employs TRBV7-6 and TRBJ2-5, with 12 bases matching TRBD2. The CDR3 has 18 residues. V gave up 1 base and J gave up 1 base; unmatched junction bases: 7. Germline CDR1 reads SGHVS; CDR2 reads FNYEAQ. The CDR3 DNA reads as TGTGCCAGCAGCTTAGGGACTAGCGGGGTCCGCTTCCAAGAGACCCAGTACTTC. Protein product: CASSLGTSGVRFQETQYF.

The chain joins TRBV29-1 to TRBJ2-3; tentatively, D is TRBD1 (6 bases). Germline assignment: CDR1 SQVTM and CDR2 ANQGSEA. The germline V and J ends were trimmed by 6 bases and 0 bases, with 16 bases remaining between them. This CDR3 spans 15 amino acids. In nucleotides, the CDR3 is TGCAGCGTCCAGCTTACAGGGATGAGCACAGATACGCAGTATTTT. Translated, it gives CSVQLTGMSTDTQYF.

The chain recombines TRBV2 with TRBJ2-3, with TRBD2 identical over 8 bases. CDR3 length equals 13 residues. Germline V gene data show CDR1 as SNHLY and CDR2 as FYNNEI. Trimming took 8 bases from V and 3 from J; bases not matched to a gene: 4. CDR3: CASQGTSTDTQYF. In nucleotides, the CDR3 is TGTGCCAGCCAGGGGACTAGTACAGATACGCAGTATTTT.

In its sample, this clonotype was seen a few times. This sequence joins TRBV5-4 and TRBJ2-3; TRBD2 matches at 15 bases. The length of the CDR3 is 16 residues. Germline lookup yields CDR1 SGHNT and CDR2 YYREEE (reference sequence). Trimming took 4 bases from V and 7 from J; bases not matched to a gene: 7. In nucleotides, the CDR3 is TGTGCCAGCAGCCCCGGGACTAGCGGGGGGATACATACGCAGTATTTT. Translation: CASSPGTSGGIHTQYF.

The chain has TRBV30 and TRBJ2-7; 9 bases are a match to TRBD1. The CDR3 is 13 residues long. Germline V gives CDR1 GTSNPN, CDR2 SVGIG (reference sequence). After removal of 7 bases from V and 0 bases from J, the junction contained 4 bases not matched to a gene. CDR3 sequence (DNA): TGTGCCTCGGGACAGGGCGTCTCCTACGAGCAGTACTTC. This encodes CASGQGVSYEQYF.

J is TRBJ1-5 and V is TRBV4-3; 11 bases align to TRBD1. Germline trimming cut 1 base from V and 2 bases from J; bases unmatched to any gene: 10. Looked up from germline, CDR1 is LGHNA and CDR2 is YSLEER. The length of the CDR3 is 19 residues. CDR3 residues: CASSQGPGTGGDRNQPQHF. CDR3 DNA sequence: TGCGCCAGCAGCCAAGGGCCCGGGACAGGGGGTGATCGCAATCAGCCCCAGCATTTT.